This TCR beta chain emerged from a study of breast tumors, draining lymph nodes, adjacent tissues. Germline CDR1 reads MNHNY; CDR2 reads SVGAGI (reference sequence). The J segment lost 2 bases and the V segment lost 6 bases, leaving 6 bases of the junction unmatched. The CDR3 contains 15 residues. Study-level results: Tumor T cell lymph node origin was a supported hypothesis, not proven. Findings are consistent with lymph node origin and intratumoral expansion of most tumor T cells. Compared with lymph nodes, tumors were less diverse; compared with nontumor tissue, more.

Comment on this clonotype: As yet, its antigen is unknown.

Axillary draining lymph nodes of breast cancer patients supplied the node samples. TCRdb re-called the multiplex PCR reads through MiXCR, storing one row per CDR3 protein. The table shows about 180,000 distinct CDR3 sequences, with 30% to 35% occurring only once. The chain recombines TRBV6-6 with TRBJ1-5, with 8 bases fitting TRBD1. The receptor's source is a female donor with breast cancer. Some clones in this sample may be carry-over from other donors' samples. The sample comprised axillary lymph node tissue. The CDR3 nucleotides are TGTGCCAGCAGGCCCCCGGGACAGGGCAATCAGCCCCAGCATTTT. Encoded protein: CASRPPGQGNQPQHF.